This TCR beta chain was identified in a study of blood T cell repertoires in COVID-19. Turning to the study itself: T cells, B-cell-depleted T cells, or PBMCs supplied cDNA or gDNA.

TCRdb's copy holds only in-frame clones and misses some; the assay was immunoSEQ multiplex PCR. The sample records over 250,000 clones, around nine tenths being singletons. With 1 base removed from V and 2 bases from J, the gap between germline ends came to 18 bases. There are 18 residues in the CDR3. The germline gives CDR1 SGHRS, CDR2 YFSETQ. Input material: PBMCs or T cells enriched from blood (not recorded which). The J gene is TRBJ2-2, the V gene TRBV5-1, with D possibly being TRBD1 (5 bases). This sequence was found in a woman aged 60-70 years in a cohort exposed to, infected with or recovered from COVID-19 (not recorded which). This chain's CDR3 is CASSLSRLDSLNTGELFF. In nucleotides, the CDR3 is TGCGCCAGCAGCTTGTCTCGACTTGACAGCTTAAACACCGGGGAGCTGTTTTTT. The whole variable domain, remainder taken from reference TRBV5-1 and TRBJ2-2, is KAGVTQTPRYLIKTRGQQVTLSCSPISGHRSVSWYQQTPGQGLQFLFEYFSETQRNKGNFPGRFSGRQFSNSRSEMNVSTLELGDSALYLCASSLSRLDSLNTGELFFGEGSRLTVL.